A selection of T cell receptor beta chains follows, all from one sample in a study of early T cells in non-severe SARS-CoV-2 infection. Each CDR3 protein is one row after TCRdb ran MiXCR on the 5' RACE reads. Seen here are around 64,000 distinct CDR3 sequences, around 13% observed once, and the top ten hold over 1.1%. The source was whole blood, collected at baseline. These receptor sequences come from an adult who was a healthcare worker with PCR-confirmed SARS-CoV-2 infection or an uninfected control (not recorded which). Each CDR3 is given with its conserved first and last residue. Fields, in order: J gene, clone size, V gene, D gene, CDR3 DNA, CDR3 protein. D genes are given only for firm matches. Clone size is not always given. Where it is, it says once, few, many or a class for expanded clones.

J gene: TRBJ2-3; clone size: few; V gene: TRBV3-1; D gene: NA; CDR3 DNA: TGTGCCAGCAGCCAAGAGGAGGTCTGGGACACAGATACGCAGTATTTT; CDR3 protein: CASSQEEVWDTDTQYF
J gene: TRBJ2-3; clone size: many; V gene: TRBV5-4; D gene: TRBD2; CDR3 DNA: TGTGCCAGCAGCTTGGGCCTAGCGGGCCTTACGCAGTATTTT; CDR3 protein: CASSLGLAGLTQYF
J gene: TRBJ2-7; clone size: few; V gene: TRBV6-2/TRBV6-3; D gene: TRBD2; CDR3 DNA: TGTGCCAGCAGTTACCCCCTCGGCGGGAGTGGTGGCGAGCAGTACTTC; CDR3 protein: CASSYPLGGSGGEQYF
J gene: TRBJ2-7; clone size: many; V gene: TRBV2; D gene: TRBD2; CDR3 DNA: TGTGCCAGCAGTGTTAGCGGGAGCATCAACGAGCAGTACTTC; CDR3 protein: CASSVSGSINEQYF
J gene: TRBJ1-2; clone size: NA; V gene: TRBV19; D gene: TRBD1; CDR3 DNA: TGTGCCAGTACCCAAACCGGGACAGGGGGTTATGGCTACACCTTC; CDR3 protein: CASTQTGTGGYGYTF
J gene: TRBJ2-2; clone size: NA; V gene: TRBV19; D gene: TRBD2; CDR3 DNA: TGTGCCAGTAGTATGCGGGGGACTAGCGTTAACACCGGGGAGCTGTTTTTT; CDR3 protein: CASSMRGTSVNTGELFF
J gene: TRBJ2-2; clone size: NA; V gene: TRBV15; D gene: NA; CDR3 DNA: TGTGCCACCAGCGCCGGCTCGAGCACCGGGGAGCTGTTTTTT; CDR3 protein: CATSAGSSTGELFF
J gene: TRBJ2-5; clone size: many; V gene: TRBV2; D gene: TRBD1; CDR3 DNA: TGTGCCAGCAGTTGGGACAGGGTGGAGACCCAGTACTTC; CDR3 protein: CASSWDRVETQYF
J gene: TRBJ2-5; clone size: NA; V gene: TRBV7-9; D gene: TRBD2; CDR3 DNA: TGTGCCACATCACCGACTAGCGGTAAAGAGACCCAGTACTTC; CDR3 protein: CATSPTSGKETQYF
J gene: TRBJ2-7; clone size: many; V gene: TRBV6-5; D gene: NA; CDR3 DNA: TGTGCCAGCAGTTCAGACTCCGGCTACGAGCAGTACTTC; CDR3 protein: CASSSDSGYEQYF
J gene: TRBJ2-7; clone size: NA; V gene: TRBV28; D gene: NA; CDR3 DNA: TGTGCCAGCAGTCCGACAGGACCAACCTACGAGCAGTACTTC; CDR3 protein: CASSPTGPTYEQYF
J gene: TRBJ2-5; clone size: NA; V gene: TRBV9; D gene: NA; CDR3 DNA: TGTGCCAGCAGCGTAGATCACGGGAAGACCCAGTACTTC; CDR3 protein: CASSVDHGKTQYF
J gene: TRBJ2-2; clone size: few; V gene: TRBV11-2; D gene: TRBD1; CDR3 DNA: TGTGCCAGCAGCTTAGTGACAGGGATTACCGGGGAGCTGTTTTTT; CDR3 protein: CASSLVTGITGELFF
J gene: TRBJ2-7; clone size: few; V gene: TRBV28; D gene: NA; CDR3 DNA: TGTGCCAGGAGGGTCGGCGAGCAGTACTTC; CDR3 protein: CARRVGEQYF
J gene: TRBJ2-1; clone size: NA; V gene: TRBV6-4; D gene: NA; CDR3 DNA: TGTGCCAGCAGTGACGGTGGGGACTACAATGAGCAGTTCTTC; CDR3 protein: CASSDGGDYNEQFF
J gene: TRBJ2-3; clone size: few; V gene: TRBV14; D gene: TRBD2; CDR3 DNA: TGTGCCAGCAGCCTGACTAGCGGGAGCTCAGATACGCAGTATTTT; CDR3 protein: CASSLTSGSSDTQYF
J gene: TRBJ2-7; clone size: NA; V gene: TRBV27; D gene: NA; CDR3 DNA: TGTGCCAGCGGCTCAGGGGCGACCCCCTACGAGCAGTACTTC; CDR3 protein: CASGSGATPYEQYF
J gene: TRBJ1-3; clone size: few; V gene: TRBV7-9; D gene: TRBD1; CDR3 DNA: TGTGCCAGCAGCCCGCGGTCCCGGGACAGAAACTCTGGAAACACCATATATTTT; CDR3 protein: CASSPRSRDRNSGNTIYF
J gene: TRBJ2-3; clone size: few; V gene: TRBV6-4; D gene: NA; CDR3 DNA: TGTGCCAGCAGTGACTCGGGGGCCGGCGGGACAGATACGCAGTATTTT; CDR3 protein: CASSDSGAGGTDTQYF
J gene: TRBJ2-2; clone size: NA; V gene: TRBV4-2; D gene: NA; CDR3 DNA: TGTGCCAGCAGCCAAGCCTCTCGGACTCTGACCGGGGAGCTGTTTTTT; CDR3 protein: CASSQASRTLTGELFF
J gene: TRBJ1-5; clone size: many; V gene: TRBV6-2/TRBV6-3; D gene: NA; CDR3 DNA: TGTGCCAGCAGTCCGTGGGCAGGTAGCAATCAGCCCCAGCATTTT; CDR3 protein: CASSPWAGSNQPQHF
J gene: TRBJ2-2; clone size: many; V gene: TRBV5-4; D gene: TRBD2; CDR3 DNA: TGTGCCAGCAGCTTGGGACTAGCGGGAGCGTCGGGGGAGCTGTTTTTT; CDR3 protein: CASSLGLAGASGELFF
J gene: TRBJ2-1; clone size: many; V gene: TRBV27; D gene: NA; CDR3 DNA: TGTGCCAGCAGTTTTTATGCATACAATGAGCAGTTCTTC; CDR3 protein: CASSFYAYNEQFF